The T cell receptor beta chain described here comes from a study of blood T cell repertoires in COVID-19. In the study overall: The United States, Italy and Spain supplied acute and convalescent COVID-19 samples. Sample material is recorded as cDNA or gDNA derived from T cells, B-cell-depleted T cells, or PBMCs.

Germline CDR1 GTSNPN, CDR2 SVGIG (reference sequence). The CDR3 length is 13 residues. V gave up 0 bases and J gave up 8 bases, with 13 bases separating them. Per the original methods: Reference gene primers were amplified, and this amplification served to estimate nucleated cell counts. Repertoires were generated with immunoSEQ multiplex PCR, while TCRdb's copy carries only in-frame clones and drops some. The V and J calls and clone size are taken from that table; D and trimming were inferred from the DNA. Among roughly 30,000 clones, 75% to 90% were seen once, and the ten largest hold under 30%. The rearrangement joins TRBV30 to TRBJ1-2, with a possible D match to TRBD1 (5 bases). The sample comprised peripheral blood. The source is an older man with acute or convalescent COVID-19. CDR3 nucleotide sequence: TGTGCCTGGAGTGTAAGGCAGGGTTGGGGCTACACCTTC. The encoded protein is CAWSVRQGWGYTF.